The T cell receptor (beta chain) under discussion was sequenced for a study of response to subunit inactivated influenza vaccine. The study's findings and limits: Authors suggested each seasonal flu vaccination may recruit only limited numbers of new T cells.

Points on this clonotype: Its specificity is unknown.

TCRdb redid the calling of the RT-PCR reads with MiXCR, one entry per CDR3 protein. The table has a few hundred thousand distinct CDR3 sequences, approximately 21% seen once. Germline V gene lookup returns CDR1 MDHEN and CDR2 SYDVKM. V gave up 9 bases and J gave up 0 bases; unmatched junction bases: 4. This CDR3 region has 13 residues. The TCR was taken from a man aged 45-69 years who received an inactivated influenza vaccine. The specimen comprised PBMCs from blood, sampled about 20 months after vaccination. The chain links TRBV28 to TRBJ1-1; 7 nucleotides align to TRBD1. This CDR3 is CASLTGMNTEAFF. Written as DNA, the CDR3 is TGTGCCAGTCTGACAGGGATGAACACTGAAGCTTTCTTT.